This TCR beta chain was found in a study of cytomegalovirus exposure and HLA in healthy donors. The overall study: Unique TCRs from HLA-typed donors, around 93 million of them, were held in an early data release.

This clone was seen a handful of times. Its cognate antigen is unknown. At the DNA level, this CDR3 is encoded by other sequences in the same sample as well. In germline, CDR1 is MDHEN, CDR2 SYDVKM. V gave up 5 bases and J gave up 4 bases, with 8 bases separating them. CDR3 length: 12 amino acids. Study-level results: Fewer N-insertions than the approximately 680-donor mean were reportedly shown by an Asian-associated ancestry cluster in a later analysis. With later analysis, a missense DCLRE1C variant became linked to TCR beta V- and J-gene trimming.

A multiplex PCR was run with 60 Vbeta primers and 13 Jbeta primers. Profiling relied on immunoSEQ multiplex PCR, and the TCRdb table lists in-frame clones only, not all of them. The sample yields about 200,000 clones, approximately 78% seen once. The V gene is TRBV28, the J gene TRBJ1-2; D unclear. This clonotype originated in a woman aged 50 to 60 in good health and CMV-seropositive. The sequenced sample was PBMCs. The chain's CDR3 is CASSLGGYGYTF. The CDR3 nucleotides read TGTGCCAGCAGTCTTGGAGGCTATGGCTACACCTTC.